This TCR beta chain was identified during a study of T cells after yellow fever vaccination. Study outcomes and limitations: A faster peak, day 5 versus 15, was reached by the weaker secondary response.

This clonotype appeared many times. TCRdb reanalysed the 5' RACE reads using MiXCR and keeps one entry per CDR3 protein. The sample carries over 20,000 distinct CDR3 sequences, 5.5% recorded once. Per germline, CDR1 LNHDA and CDR2 SQIVND (reference sequence). This CDR3 contains 14 residues. J lost 5 bases, V lost 6 bases, and 4 bases had no gene match. The sequencing here drew on PBMCs, either bulk or a sorted T-cell subset (CD4+, CD8+, memory, or dextramer-sorted; not recorded which), taken 15 days after the yellow fever booster vaccination. The rearrangement joins TRBV19 to TRBJ2-2; 9 nucleotides line up with TRBD2. This clonotype was sampled from a man aged 25 to 40 who received the YFV17D yellow fever vaccine. CDR3 amino acids: CASRPSGITGELFF. Here the CDR3 DNA reads TGTGCCAGTAGACCTAGCGGGATTACCGGGGAGCTGTTTTTT.